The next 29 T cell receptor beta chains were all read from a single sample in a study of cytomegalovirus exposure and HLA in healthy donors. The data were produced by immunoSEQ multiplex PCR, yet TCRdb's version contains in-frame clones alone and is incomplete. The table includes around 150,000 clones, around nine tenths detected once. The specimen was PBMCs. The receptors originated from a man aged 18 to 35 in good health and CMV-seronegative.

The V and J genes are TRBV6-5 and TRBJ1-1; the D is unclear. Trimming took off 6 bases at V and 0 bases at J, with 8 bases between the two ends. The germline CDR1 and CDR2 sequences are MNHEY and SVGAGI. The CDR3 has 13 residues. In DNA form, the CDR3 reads TGTGCCAGCAGCTCCTTTATGAACACTGAAGCTTTCTTT. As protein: CASSSFMNTEAFF.

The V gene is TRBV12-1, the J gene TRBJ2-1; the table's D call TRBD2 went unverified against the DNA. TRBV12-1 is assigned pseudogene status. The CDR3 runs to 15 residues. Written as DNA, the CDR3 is TGTGCCAGCAGCTTTAGCGGGGGGGACTACAATGAGCAGTTCTTC. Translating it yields CASSFSGGDYNEQFF.

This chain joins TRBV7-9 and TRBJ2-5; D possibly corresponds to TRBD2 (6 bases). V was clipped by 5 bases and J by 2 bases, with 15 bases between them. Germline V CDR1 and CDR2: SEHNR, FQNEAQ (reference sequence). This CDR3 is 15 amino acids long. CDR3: CASSPRRREQETQYF. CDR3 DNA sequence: TGTGCCAGCAGCCCGCGTAGGAGGGAACAAGAGACCCAGTACTTC.

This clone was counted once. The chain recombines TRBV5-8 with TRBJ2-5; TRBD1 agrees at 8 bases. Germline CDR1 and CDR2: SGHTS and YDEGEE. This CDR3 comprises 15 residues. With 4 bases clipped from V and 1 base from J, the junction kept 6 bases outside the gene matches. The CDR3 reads CASSGRTGTQETQYF. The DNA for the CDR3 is TGTGCCAGCAGCGGACGGACAGGGACCCAAGAGACCCAGTACTTC.

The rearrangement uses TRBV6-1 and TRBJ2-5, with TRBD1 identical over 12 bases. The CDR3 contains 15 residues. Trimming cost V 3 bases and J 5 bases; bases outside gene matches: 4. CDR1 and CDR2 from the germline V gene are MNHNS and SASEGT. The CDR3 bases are TGTGCCAGCAGTGACGGGACAGGGGGCTGGGAGACCCAGTACTTC. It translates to CASSDGTGGWETQYF.

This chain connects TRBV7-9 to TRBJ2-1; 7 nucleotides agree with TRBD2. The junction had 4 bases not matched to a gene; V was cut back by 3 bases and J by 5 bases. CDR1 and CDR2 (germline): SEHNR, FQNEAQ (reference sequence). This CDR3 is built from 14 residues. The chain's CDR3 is CASSFTSAHNEQFF. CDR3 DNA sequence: TGTGCCAGCAGCTTCACTAGCGCCCACAATGAGCAGTTCTTC.

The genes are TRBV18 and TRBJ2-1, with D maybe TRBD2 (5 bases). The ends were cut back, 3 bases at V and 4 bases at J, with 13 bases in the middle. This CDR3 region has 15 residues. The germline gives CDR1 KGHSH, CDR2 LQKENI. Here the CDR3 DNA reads TGTGCCAGCTCACCTGTGGGAGACATTTACAATGAGCAGTTCTTC. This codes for CASSPVGDIYNEQFF. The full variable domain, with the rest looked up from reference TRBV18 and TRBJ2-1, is NAGVMQNPRHLVRRRGQEARLRCSPMKGHSHVYWYRQLPEEGLKFMVYLQKENIIDESGMPKERFSAEFPKEGPSILRIQQVVRGDSAAYFCASSPVGDIYNEQFFGPGTRLTVL.

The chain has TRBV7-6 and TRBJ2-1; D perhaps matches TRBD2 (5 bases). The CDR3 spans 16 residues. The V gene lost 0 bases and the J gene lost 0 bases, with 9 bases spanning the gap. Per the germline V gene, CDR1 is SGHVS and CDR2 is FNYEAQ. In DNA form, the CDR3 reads TGTGCCAGCAGCTTAGCCGCCCGGGGCTCCTACAATGAGCAGTTCTTC. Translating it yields CASSLAARGSYNEQFF.

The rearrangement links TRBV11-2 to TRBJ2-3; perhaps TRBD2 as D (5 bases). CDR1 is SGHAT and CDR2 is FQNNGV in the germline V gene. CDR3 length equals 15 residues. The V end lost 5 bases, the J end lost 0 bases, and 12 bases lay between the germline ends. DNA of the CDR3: TGTGCCAGCAGCCCCGGATGGACTAGCACAGATACGCAGTATTTT. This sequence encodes CASSPGWTSTDTQYF. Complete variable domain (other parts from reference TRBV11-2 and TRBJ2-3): EAGVAQSPRYKIIEKRQSVAFWCNPISGHATLYWYQQILGQGPKLLIQFQNNGVVDDSQLPKDRFSAERLKGVDSTLKIQPAKLEDSAVYLCASSPGWTSTDTQYFGPGTRLTVL.

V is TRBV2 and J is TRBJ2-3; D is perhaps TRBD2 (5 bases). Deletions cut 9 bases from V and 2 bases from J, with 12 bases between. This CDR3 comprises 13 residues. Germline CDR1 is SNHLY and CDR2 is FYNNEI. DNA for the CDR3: TGTGCCAGGGGAGACTCTTCCACAGATACGCAGTATTTT. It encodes CARGDSSTDTQYF. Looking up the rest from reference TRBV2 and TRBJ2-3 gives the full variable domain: EPEVTQTPSHQVTQMGQEVILRCVPISNHLYFYWYRQILGQKVEFLVSFYNNEISEKSEIFDDQFSVERPDGSNFTLKIRSTKLEDSAMYFCARGDSSTDTQYFGPGTRLTVL.

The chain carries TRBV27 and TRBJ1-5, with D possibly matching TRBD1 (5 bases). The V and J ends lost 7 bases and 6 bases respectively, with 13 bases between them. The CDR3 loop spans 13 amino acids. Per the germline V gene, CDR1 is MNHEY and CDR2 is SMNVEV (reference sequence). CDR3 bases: TGTGCCAGCACCGACAGCCCCAGTCAGCCCCAGCATTTT. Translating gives CASTDSPSQPQHF.

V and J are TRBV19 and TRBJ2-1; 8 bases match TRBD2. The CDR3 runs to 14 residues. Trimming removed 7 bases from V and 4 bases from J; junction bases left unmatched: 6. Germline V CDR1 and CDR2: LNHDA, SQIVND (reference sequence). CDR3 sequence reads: CASTTSEVYNEQFF. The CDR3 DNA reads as TGTGCCAGTACGACTAGCGAGGTTTACAATGAGCAGTTCTTC. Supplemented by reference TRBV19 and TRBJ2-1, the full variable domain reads DGGITQSPKYLFRKEGQNVTLSCEQNLNHDAMYWYRQDPGQGLRLIYYSQIVNDFQKGDIAEGYSVSREKKESFPLTVTSAQKNPTAFYLCASTTSEVYNEQFFGPGTRLTVL.

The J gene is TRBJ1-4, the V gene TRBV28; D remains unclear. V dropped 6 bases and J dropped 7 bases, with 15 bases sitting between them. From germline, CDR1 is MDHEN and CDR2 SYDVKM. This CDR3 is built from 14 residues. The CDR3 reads CASRPPNISEKLFF. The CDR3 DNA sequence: TGTGCCAGCAGGCCTCCAAACATCAGTGAAAAACTGTTTTTT.

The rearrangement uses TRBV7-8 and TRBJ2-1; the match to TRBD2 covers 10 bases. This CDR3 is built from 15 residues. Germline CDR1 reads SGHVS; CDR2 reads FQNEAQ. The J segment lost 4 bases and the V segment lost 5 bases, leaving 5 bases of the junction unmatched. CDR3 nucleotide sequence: TGTGCCAGCAGCGCCTTAGCGGGGGGATACAATGAGCAGTTCTTC. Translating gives CASSALAGGYNEQFF. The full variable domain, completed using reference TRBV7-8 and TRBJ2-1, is GAGVSQSPRYKVAKRGQDVALRCDPISGHVSLFWYQQALGQGPEFLTYFQNEAQLDKSGLPSDRFFAERPEGSVSTLKIQRTQQEDSAVYLCASSALAGGYNEQFFGPGTRLTVL.

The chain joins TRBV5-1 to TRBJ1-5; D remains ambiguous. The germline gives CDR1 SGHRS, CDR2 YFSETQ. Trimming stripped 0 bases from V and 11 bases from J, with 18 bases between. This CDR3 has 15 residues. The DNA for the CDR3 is TGCGCCAGCAGCTTGGGTGAGGTGCTGCTGGAGACCCAGCATTTT. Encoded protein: CASSLGEVLLETQHF.

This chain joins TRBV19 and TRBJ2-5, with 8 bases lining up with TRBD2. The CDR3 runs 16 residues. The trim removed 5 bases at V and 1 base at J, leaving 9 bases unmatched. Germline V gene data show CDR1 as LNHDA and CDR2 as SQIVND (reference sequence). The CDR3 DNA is TGTGCCAGTAGTGCCGGCGGGAGGTCCTTCCAAGAGACCCAGTACTTC. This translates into CASSAGGRSFQETQYF.

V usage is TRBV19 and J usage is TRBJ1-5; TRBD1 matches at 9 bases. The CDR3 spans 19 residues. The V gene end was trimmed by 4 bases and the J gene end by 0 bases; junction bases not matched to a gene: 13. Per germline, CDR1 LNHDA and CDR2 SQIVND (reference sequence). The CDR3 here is CASSREQGAVWASNQPQHF. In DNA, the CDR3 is TGTGCCAGTAGTAGGGAACAGGGGGCGGTTTGGGCTAGCAATCAGCCCCAGCATTTT.

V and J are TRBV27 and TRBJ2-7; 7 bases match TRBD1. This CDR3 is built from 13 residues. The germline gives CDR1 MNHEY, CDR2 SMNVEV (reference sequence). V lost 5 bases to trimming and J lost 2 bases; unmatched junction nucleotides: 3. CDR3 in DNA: TGTGCCAGCAGTCTGGGGACAGCCTACGAGCAGTACTTC. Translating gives CASSLGTAYEQYF.

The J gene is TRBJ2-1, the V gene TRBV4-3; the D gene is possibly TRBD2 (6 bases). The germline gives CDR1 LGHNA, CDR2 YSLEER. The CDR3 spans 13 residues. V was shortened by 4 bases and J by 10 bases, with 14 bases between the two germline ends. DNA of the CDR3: TGCGCCAGCAGCCGCCGACTAGTCGACGAGCAGTTCTTC. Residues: CASSRRLVDEQFF.

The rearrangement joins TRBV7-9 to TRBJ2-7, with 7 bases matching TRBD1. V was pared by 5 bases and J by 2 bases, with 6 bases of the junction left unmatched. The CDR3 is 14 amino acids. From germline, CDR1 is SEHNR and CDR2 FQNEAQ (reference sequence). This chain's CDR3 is CASSPMGQTYEQYF. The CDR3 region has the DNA TGTGCCAGCAGCCCCATGGGACAGACCTACGAGCAGTACTTC.

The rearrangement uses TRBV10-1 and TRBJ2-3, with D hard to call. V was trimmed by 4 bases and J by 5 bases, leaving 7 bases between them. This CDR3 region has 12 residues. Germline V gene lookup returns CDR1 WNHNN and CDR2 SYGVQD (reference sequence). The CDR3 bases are TGCGCCAGCAGTGGGCTTGGAGATACGCAGTATTTT. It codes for CASSGLGDTQYF.

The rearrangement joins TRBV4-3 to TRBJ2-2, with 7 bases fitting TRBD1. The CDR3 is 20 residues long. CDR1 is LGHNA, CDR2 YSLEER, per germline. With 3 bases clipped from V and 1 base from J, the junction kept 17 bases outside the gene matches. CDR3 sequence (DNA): TGCGCCAGCAGCCAGGAACAGGGGTCTATGGGCTCTTTGAACACCGGGGAGCTGTTTTTT. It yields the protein CASSQEQGSMGSLNTGELFF.

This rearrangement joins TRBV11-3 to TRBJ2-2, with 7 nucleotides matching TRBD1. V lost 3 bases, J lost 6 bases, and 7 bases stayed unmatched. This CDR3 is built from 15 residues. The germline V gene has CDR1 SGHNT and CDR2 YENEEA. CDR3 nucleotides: TGTGCCAGCAGCTTTTCCGGACAGGCCTCCGGGGAGCTGTTTTTT. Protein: CASSFSGQASGELFF.

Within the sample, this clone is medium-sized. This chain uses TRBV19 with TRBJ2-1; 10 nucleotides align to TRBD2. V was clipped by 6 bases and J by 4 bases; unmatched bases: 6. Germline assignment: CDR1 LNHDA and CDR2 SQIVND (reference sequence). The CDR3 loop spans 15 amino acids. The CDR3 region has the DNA TGTGCCAGTAGCACCCTAGCGGGGGAGTACAATGAGCAGTTCTTC. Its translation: CASSTLAGEYNEQFF. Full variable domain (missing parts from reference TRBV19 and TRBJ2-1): DGGITQSPKYLFRKEGQNVTLSCEQNLNHDAMYWYRQDPGQGLRLIYYSQIVNDFQKGDIAEGYSVSREKKESFPLTVTSAQKNPTAFYLCASSTLAGEYNEQFFGPGTRLTVL.

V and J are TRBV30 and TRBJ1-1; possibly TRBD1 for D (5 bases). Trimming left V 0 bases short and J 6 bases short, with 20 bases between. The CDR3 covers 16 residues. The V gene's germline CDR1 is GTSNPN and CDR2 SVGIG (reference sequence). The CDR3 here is CAWSVPALQVRAEAFF. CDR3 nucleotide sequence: TGTGCCTGGAGTGTGCCCGCCTTACAGGTTAGGGCTGAAGCTTTCTTT.

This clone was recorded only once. CDR3 DNA sequence: TGTGCCAGCAGCTTAGGGGCGGGGGGGCCTGTTTCAGATACGCAGTATTTT. It yields the protein CASSLGAGGPVSDTQYF. The chain recombines TRBV7-2 with TRBJ2-3; 9 positions match TRBD2. V lost 1 base and J lost 4; bases outside the gene matches: 9. The germline V gene has CDR1 SGHTA and CDR2 FQGNSA. The CDR3 extends over 17 amino acids.

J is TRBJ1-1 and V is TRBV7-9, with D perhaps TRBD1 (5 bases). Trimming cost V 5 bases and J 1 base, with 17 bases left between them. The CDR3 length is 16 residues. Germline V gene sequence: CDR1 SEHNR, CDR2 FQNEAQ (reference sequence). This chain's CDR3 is CASSLYPRTSNTEAFF. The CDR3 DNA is TGTGCCAGCAGCCTCTACCCGAGGACATCGAACACTGAAGCTTTCTTT. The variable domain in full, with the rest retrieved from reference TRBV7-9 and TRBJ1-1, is DTGVSQNPRHKITKRGQNVTFRCDPISEHNRLYWYRQTLGQGPEFLTYFQNEAQLEKSRLLSDRFSAERPKGSFSTLEIQRTEQGDSAMYLCASSLYPRTSNTEAFFGQGTRLTVV.

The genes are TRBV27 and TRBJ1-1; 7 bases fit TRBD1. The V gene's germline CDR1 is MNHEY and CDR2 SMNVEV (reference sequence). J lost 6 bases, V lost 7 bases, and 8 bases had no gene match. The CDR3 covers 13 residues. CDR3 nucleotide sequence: TGTGCCAGCAACGACAGGGCGGGCGCTGAAGCTTTCTTT. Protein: CASNDRAGAEAFF.

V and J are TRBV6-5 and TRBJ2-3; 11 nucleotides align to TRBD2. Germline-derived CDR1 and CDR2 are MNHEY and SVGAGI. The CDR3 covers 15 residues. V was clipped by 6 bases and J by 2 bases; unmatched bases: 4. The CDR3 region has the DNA TGTGCCAGCAGGAGACTAGCGGGGCACACAGATACGCAGTATTTT. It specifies CASRRLAGHTDTQYF.